The present entry profiles one T cell receptor (beta chain) with its context. The data originate from a study of blood T cell repertoires in COVID-19. At the level of the study: T cells, B-cell-depleted T cells, or PBMCs provided the cDNA or gDNA that served as material.

The table came from immunoSEQ multiplex PCR; TCRdb's copy has only in-frame clones and leaves some out. This table holds 200,000 to 250,000 clones, around 80% found once. Trimming removed 2 bases from V and 6 bases from J, with 10 bases in between. CDR1 is KGHSH, CDR2 LQKENI, per germline. The CDR3 totals 13 residues. The chain is built from TRBV18 and TRBJ2-5; the D gene is possibly TRBD2 (6 bases). The sequencing input was peripheral blood. The TCR sequence derives from a woman aged 70-85 years with acute or convalescent COVID-19. The CDR3 sequence is CASSPTTRKTQYF. Here the CDR3 DNA reads TGTGCCAGCTCACCAACGACTAGAAAGACCCAGTACTTC.